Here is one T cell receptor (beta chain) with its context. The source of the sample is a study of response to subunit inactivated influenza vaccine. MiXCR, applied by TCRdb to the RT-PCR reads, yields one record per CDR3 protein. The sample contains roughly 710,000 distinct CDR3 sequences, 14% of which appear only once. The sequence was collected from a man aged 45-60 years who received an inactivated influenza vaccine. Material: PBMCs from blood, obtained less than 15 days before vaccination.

Here the CDR3 DNA reads TGTGCCTGGAGCCCAGGACAGCCAAGCTCCTACGAGCAGTACTTC. It is translated as CAWSPGQPSSYEQYF. This chain uses TRBV30 with TRBJ2-7; tentative D call: TRBD1 (6 bases). The CDR3 is made up of 15 amino acids. The germline CDR1 and CDR2 sequences are GTSNPN and SVGIG (reference sequence). V was pared by 3 bases and J by 0 bases, with 15 bases between.